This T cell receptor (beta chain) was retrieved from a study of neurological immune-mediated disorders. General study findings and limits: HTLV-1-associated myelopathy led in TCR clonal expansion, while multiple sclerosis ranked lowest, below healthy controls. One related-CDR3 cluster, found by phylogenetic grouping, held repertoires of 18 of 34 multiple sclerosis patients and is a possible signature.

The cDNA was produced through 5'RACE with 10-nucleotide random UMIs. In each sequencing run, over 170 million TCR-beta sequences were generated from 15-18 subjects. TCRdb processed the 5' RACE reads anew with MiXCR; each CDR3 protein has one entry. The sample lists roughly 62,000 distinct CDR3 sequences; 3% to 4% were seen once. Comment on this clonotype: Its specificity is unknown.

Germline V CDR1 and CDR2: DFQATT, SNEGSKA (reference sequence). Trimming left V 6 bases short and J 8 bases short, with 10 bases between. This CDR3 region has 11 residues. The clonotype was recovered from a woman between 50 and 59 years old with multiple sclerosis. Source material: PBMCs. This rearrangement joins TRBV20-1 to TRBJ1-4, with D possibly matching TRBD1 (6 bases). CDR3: CSALDREKLFF. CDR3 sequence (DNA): TGCAGTGCGCTGGACAGAGAAAAACTGTTTTTT.